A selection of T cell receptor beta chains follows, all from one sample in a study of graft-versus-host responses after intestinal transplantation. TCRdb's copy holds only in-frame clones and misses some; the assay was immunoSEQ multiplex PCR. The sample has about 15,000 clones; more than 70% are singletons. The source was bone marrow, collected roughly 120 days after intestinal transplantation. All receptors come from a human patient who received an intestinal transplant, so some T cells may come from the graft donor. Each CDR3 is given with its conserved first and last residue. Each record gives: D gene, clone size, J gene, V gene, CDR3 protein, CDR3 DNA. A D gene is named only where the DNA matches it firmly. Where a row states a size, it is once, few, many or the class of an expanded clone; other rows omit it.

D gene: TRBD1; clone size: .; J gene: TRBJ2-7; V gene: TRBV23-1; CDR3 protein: CASSQLAGQGLAPFDEQYF; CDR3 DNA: TGCGCCAGCAGTCAGTTAGCGGGACAGGGGCTAGCTCCCTTCGACGAGCAGTACTTC
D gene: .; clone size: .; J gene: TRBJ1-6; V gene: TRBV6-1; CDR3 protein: CASIQMAGWNSPLHF; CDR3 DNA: TGTGCCAGCATCCAGATGGCAGGGTGGAATTCACCCCTCCACTTT
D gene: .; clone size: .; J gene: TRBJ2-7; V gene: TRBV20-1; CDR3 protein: CSANRDHEQYF; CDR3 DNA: TGCAGTGCTAACAGGGACCACGAGCAGTACTTC
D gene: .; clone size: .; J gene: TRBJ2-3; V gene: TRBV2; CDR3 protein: CASRDTYTDTQYF; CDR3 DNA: TGTGCCAGCAGGGACACTTACACAGATACGCAGTATTTT
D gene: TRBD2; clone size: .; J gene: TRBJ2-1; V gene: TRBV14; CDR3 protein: CASSQVSGSWNEQFF; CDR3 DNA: TGTGCCAGCAGCCAAGTGAGCGGGAGCTGGAATGAGCAGTTCTTC
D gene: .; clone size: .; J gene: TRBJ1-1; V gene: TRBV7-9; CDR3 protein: CASRSGRLNTEAFF; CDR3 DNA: TGTGCCAGCAGATCCGGACGGCTGAACACTGAAGCTTTCTTT
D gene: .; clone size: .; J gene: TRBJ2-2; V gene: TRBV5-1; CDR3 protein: CASSFQRAGELFF; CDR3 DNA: TGCGCCAGCAGCTTTCAAAGGGCCGGGGAGCTGTTTTTT
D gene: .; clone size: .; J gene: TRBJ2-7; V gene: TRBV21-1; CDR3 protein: CASSYRRRGAYEQYF; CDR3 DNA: TGTGCCAGCAGCTACAGACGGAGAGGGGCCTACGAGCAGTACTTC
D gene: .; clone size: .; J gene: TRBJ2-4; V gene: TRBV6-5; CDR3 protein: CASSTGQLNIQYF; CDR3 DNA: TGTGCCAGCAGTACCGGACAGCTAAACATTCAGTACTTC
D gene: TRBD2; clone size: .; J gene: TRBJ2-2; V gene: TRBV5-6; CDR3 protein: CASSLRGDGELFF; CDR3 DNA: TGTGCCAGCAGCTTGCGGGGGGACGGGGAGCTGTTTTTT
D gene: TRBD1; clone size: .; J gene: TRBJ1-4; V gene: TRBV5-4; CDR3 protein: CASSFNRGQGEKLFF; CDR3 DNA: TGTGCCAGCAGCTTCAACAGGGGGCAGGGTGAAAAACTGTTTTTT
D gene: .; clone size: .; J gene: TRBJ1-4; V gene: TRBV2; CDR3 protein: CASSEVRGYEKLFF; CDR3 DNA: TGTGCCAGCAGTGAGGTCAGGGGATATGAAAAACTGTTTTTT
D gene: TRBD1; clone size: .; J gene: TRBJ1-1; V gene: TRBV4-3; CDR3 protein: CASSQGLPGGLNTEAFF; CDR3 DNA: TGCGCCAGCAGCCAAGGCCTCCCAGGGGGCCTAAACACTGAAGCTTTCTTT
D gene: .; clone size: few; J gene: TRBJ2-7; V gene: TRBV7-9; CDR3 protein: CASSLQDSNYEQYF; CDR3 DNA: TGTGCCAGCAGCTTACAGGACAGCAACTACGAGCAGTACTTC
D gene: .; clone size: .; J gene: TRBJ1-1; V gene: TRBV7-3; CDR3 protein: CASSSLPGEAFF; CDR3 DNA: TGTGCCAGCAGCTCGCTCCCGGGAGAAGCTTTCTTT
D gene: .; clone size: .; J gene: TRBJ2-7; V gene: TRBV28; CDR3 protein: CASNTEPSGAYEQYF; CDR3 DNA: TGTGCCAGCAACACCGAACCCTCAGGGGCCTACGAGCAGTACTTC
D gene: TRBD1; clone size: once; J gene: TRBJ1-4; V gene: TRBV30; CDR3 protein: CAWRRTGLMGKLFF; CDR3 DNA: TGTGCCTGGAGGCGGACAGGCCTAATGGGAAAACTGTTTTTT
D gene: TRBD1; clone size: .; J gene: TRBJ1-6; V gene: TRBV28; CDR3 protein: CASSLLGTGTSPLHF; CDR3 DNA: TGTGCCAGCAGTTTGCTGGGGACAGGGACTTCACCCCTCCACTTT
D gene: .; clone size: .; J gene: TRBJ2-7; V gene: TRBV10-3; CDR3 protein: CARSLITNEQYF; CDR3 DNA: TGTGCCAGGTCCCTAATTACGAACGAGCAGTACTTC
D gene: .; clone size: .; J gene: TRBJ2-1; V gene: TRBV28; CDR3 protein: CASSLGLDGNNEQFF; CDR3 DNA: TGTGCCAGCAGTTTAGGGCTAGACGGGAACAATGAGCAGTTCTTC
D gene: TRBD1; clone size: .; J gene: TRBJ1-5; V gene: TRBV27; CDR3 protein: CASSLSRTGEGQPQHF; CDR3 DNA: TGTGCCAGCAGTTTATCGCGGACAGGGGAAGGACAGCCCCAGCATTTT
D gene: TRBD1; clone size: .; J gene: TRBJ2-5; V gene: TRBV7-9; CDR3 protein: CASSFLTGGLQETQYF; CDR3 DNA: TGTGCCAGCAGCTTTTTGACAGGGGGCCTGCAAGAGACCCAGTACTTC
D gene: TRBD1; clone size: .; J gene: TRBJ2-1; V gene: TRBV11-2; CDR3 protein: CASSLVGLGQGFLFF; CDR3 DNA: TGTGCCAGCAGCTTAGTAGGTTTGGGACAGGGGTTTCTGTTCTTC
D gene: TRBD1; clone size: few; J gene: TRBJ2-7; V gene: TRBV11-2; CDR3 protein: CASSPGTGRWDEQYF; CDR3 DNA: TGTGCCAGCAGCCCCGGGACAGGGCGATGGGACGAGCAGTACTTC
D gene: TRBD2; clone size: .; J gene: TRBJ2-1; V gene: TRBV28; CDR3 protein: CATRSGAAYNEQFF; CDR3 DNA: TGTGCCACCCGTAGCGGGGCCGCCTACAATGAGCAGTTCTTC
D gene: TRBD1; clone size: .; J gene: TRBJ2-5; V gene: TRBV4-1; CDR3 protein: CASSQDRGRGETQYF; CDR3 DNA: TGCGCCAGCAGCCAGGACAGGGGGCGCGGGGAGACCCAGTACTTC
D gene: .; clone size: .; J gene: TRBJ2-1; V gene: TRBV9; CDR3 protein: CASSAKTSPNEQFF; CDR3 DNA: TGTGCCAGCAGCGCCAAAACTAGCCCCAATGAGCAGTTCTTC
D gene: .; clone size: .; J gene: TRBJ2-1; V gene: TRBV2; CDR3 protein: CASREGSPYGNEQFF; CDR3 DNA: TGTGCCAGCAGGGAAGGCTCCCCTTACGGTAATGAGCAGTTCTTC
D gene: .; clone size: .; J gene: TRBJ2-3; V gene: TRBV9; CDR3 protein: CASSVEAADTQYF; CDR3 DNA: TGTGCCAGCAGCGTAGAGGCCGCGGATACGCAGTATTTT
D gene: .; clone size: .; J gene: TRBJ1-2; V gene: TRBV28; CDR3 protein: CASSLLRADHYGYTF; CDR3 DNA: TGTGCCAGCAGTTTATTGAGGGCAGATCACTATGGCTACACCTTC
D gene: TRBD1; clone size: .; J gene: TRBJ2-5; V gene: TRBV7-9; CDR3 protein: CASSLLVILRGRRETQYF; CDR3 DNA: TGTGCCAGCAGCTTATTGGTTATTCTTAGGGGGCGCCGAGAGACCCAGTACTTC
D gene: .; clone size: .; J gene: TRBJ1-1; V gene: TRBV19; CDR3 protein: CASSIPNTEAFF; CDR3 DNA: TGTGCCAGTAGTATACCCAACACTGAAGCTTTCTTT
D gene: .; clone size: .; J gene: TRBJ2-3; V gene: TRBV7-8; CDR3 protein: CASSSWVETADTQYF; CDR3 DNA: TGTGCCAGCAGCTCGTGGGTGGAGACTGCAGATACGCAGTATTTT
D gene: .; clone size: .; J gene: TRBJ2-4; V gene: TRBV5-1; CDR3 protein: CASSLDPMKRDKNIQYF; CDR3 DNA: TGCGCCAGCAGCTTGGACCCAATGAAACGAGACAAAAACATTCAGTACTTC
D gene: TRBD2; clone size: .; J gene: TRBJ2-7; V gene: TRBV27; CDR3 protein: CASRPLGLADTYEQYF; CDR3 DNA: TGTGCCAGCAGACCCCTTGGACTAGCGGATACCTACGAGCAGTACTTC
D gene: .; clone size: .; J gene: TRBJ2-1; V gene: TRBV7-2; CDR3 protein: CASSLAYEQFF; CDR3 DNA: TGTGCCAGCAGCTTAGCATATGAGCAGTTCTTC
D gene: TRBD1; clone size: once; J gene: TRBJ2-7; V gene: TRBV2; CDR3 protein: CASSPFPLSGQPYEQYF; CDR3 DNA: TGTGCCAGCAGTCCGTTTCCATTGTCGGGACAGCCCTACGAGCAGTACTTC
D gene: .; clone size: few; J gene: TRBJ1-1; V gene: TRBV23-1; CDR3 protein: CASSPPGPEAFF; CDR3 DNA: TGCGCCAGCAGCCCACCTGGACCTGAAGCTTTCTTT
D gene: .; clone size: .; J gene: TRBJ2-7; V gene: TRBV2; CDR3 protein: CARGPKGRFADEQYF; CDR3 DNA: TGTGCCAGAGGCCCCAAGGGGAGGTTCGCCGACGAGCAGTACTTC
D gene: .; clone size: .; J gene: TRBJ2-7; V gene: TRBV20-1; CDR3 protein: CSFQEAYEQYF; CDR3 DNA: TGCAGTTTCCAGGAAGCCTACGAGCAGTACTTC
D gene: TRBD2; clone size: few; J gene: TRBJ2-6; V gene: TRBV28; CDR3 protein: CASSLGTSSSGANVLTF; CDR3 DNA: TGTGCCAGCAGTTTAGGGACTAGCAGCTCTGGGGCCAACGTCCTGACTTTC
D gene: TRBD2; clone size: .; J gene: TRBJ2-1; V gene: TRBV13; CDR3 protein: CASSLGLAGSNEQFF; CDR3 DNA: TGTGCCAGCAGCTTGGGACTAGCGGGATCAAATGAGCAGTTCTTC
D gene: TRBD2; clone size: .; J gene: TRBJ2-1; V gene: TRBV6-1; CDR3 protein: CASSEGGPYNEQFF; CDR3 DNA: TGTGCCAGCAGCGAGGGAGGGCCATACAATGAGCAGTTCTTC
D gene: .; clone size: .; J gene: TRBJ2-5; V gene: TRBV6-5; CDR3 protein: CASSYGETQYF; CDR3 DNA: TGTGCCAGCAGTTACGGGGAGACCCAGTACTTC
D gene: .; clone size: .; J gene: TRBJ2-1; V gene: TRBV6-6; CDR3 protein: CASSYSGTEQFF; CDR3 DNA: TGTGCCAGCAGTTACTCGGGGACTGAGCAGTTCTTC
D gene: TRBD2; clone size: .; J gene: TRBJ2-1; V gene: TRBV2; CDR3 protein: CASSAASTSVGGEQFF; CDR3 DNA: TGTGCCAGCAGTGCGGCCTCCACTAGCGTTGGGGGTGAGCAGTTCTTC
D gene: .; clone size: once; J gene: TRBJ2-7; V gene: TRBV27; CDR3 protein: CASSLWAGMIYEQYF; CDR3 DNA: TGTGCCAGCAGTTTATGGGCAGGAATGATCTACGAGCAGTACTTC
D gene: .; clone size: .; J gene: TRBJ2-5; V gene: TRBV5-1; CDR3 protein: CASSGGLIQETQYF; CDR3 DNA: TGCGCCAGCAGCGGTGGACTGATCCAAGAGACCCAGTACTTC
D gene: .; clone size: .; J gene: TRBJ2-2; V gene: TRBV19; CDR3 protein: CASSGSSDYYTGELFF; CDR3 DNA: TGTGCCAGTAGTGGCAGCAGCGACTACTACACCGGGGAGCTGTTTTTT
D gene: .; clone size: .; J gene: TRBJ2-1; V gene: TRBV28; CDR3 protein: CASSFRSGRNEQFF; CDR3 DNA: TGTGCCAGCAGTTTCAGAAGCGGACGTAATGAGCAGTTCTTC
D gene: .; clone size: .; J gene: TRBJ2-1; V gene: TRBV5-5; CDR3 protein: CASSLGPLDNEQFF; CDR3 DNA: TGTGCCAGCAGCTTGGGTCCCCTAGACAATGAGCAGTTCTTC